These T cell receptor beta chains were read from a single sample in a study of identical twins. In TCRdb, the 5' RACE reads were re-called with MiXCR into one record per CDR3 protein. The data show some 1,700,000 distinct CDR3 sequences, with around 29% seen just once and 0.27% held by the top ten. Specimen: cord blood. Receptors originate from a newborn girl in good health. Both conserved end residues are part of each CDR3. D genes are given only for firm matches. A row's size may be missing; if present it is once, few, many or a size class.

>TRBV6-2/TRBV6-3|.|once|TRBJ2-7
CASSYPLEGGSYNEQYF
TGTGCCAGCAGTTACCCCCTGGAGGGGGGGTCCTACAATGAGCAGTACTTC
>TRBV20-1|TRBD2|few|TRBJ2-7
CSAHQRELYNEQYF
TGCAGTGCTCACCAGCGGGAGCTCTACAATGAGCAGTACTTC
>TRBV9|.|.|TRBJ1-2
CASSVGVTDYGYTF
TGTGCCAGCAGCGTAGGGGTCACAGACTATGGCTACACCTTC
>TRBV14|.|.|TRBJ2-2
CASSQTFRGPGGELFF
TGTGCCAGCAGCCAAACATTTCGTGGGCCCGGGGGGGAGCTGTTTTTT
>TRBV7-4|TRBD1|.|TRBJ1-1
CASSSADGDSPEAFF
TGTGCCAGCAGCTCAGCCGACGGGGACAGCCCTGAAGCTTTCTTT
>TRBV15|.|few|TRBJ1-1
CATSLGVNTEAFF
TGTGCCACCAGCCTAGGGGTGAACACTGAAGCTTTCTTT
>TRBV29-1|.|many|TRBJ1-2
CSVEERKRGNYGYTF
TGCAGCGTTGAAGAGCGGAAAAGAGGGAACTATGGCTACACCTTC
>TRBV20-1|.|.|TRBJ2-7
CSAIWGLASSYEQYF
TGCAGTGCTATTTGGGGATTAGCCTCTTCCTACGAGCAGTACTTC
>TRBV6-5|.|.|TRBJ2-7
CATTGPGRYEQYF
TGTGCCACCACGGGCCCAGGGAGGTACGAGCAGTACTTC
>TRBV9|TRBD2|many|TRBJ2-1
CASSVASSGGFYNEQFF
TGTGCCAGCAGCGTAGCTTCTAGCGGGGGATTCTACAATGAGCAGTTCTTC
>TRBV7-2|TRBD2|few|TRBJ2-5
CASSLVGASGETQYF
TGTGCCAGCAGCTTAGTGGGTGCTAGCGGGGAGACCCAGTACTTC
>TRBV29-1|TRBD2|many|TRBJ2-3
CSVEGVPGRVADTQYF
TGCAGCGTTGAGGGCGTACCAGGGAGGGTTGCAGATACGCAGTATTTT
>TRBV11-2|.|few|TRBJ1-4
CASSLERRTRGNEKLFF
TGTGCCAGCAGCTTAGAGAGAAGGACGCGGGGAAATGAAAAACTGTTTTTT
>TRBV6-6|TRBD1|few|TRBJ1-1
CASSRTGDDTEAFF
TGTGCCAGCAGCCGGACAGGGGATGACACTGAAGCTTTCTTT
>TRBV6-5|TRBD1|few|TRBJ1-2
CASSWTGADGYTF
TGTGCCAGCAGTTGGACAGGGGCAGATGGCTACACCTTC
>TRBV20-1|.|few|TRBJ2-1
CSARDRLQGRYGEQFF
TGCAGTGCTAGAGATCGCTTACAGGGCAGGTATGGTGAGCAGTTCTTC
>TRBV10-3|.|.|TRBJ2-4
CAISESPGLAKNIQYF
TGTGCCATCAGTGAGTCGCCGGGACTAGCCAAAAACATTCAGTACTTC
>TRBV6-1|.|.|TRBJ2-1
CASSGKGSQFF
TGTGCCAGCAGTGGCAAGGGGTCTCAGTTCTTC
>TRBV5-4|TRBD1|.|TRBJ2-7
CASSLASNRGGSYEQYF
TGTGCCAGCAGCTTGGCGTCCAACAGGGGTGGCTCCTACGAGCAGTACTTC
>TRBV6-6|.|few|TRBJ2-7
CASSYSSTHEQYF
TGTGCCAGCAGTTACTCTAGCACCCACGAGCAGTACTTC
>TRBV7-9|TRBD1|few|TRBJ2-7
CASSPAGTATYEQYF
TGTGCCAGCAGCCCCGCCGGGACAGCCACCTACGAGCAGTACTTC
>TRBV25-1|.|.|TRBJ1-2
CASSEYSGRYGYTF
TGTGCCAGCAGTGAATATAGCGGCAGGTATGGCTACACCTTC
>TRBV28|.|many|TRBJ2-3
CASSSLGRTDTQYF
TGTGCCAGCAGTTCCTTGGGCCGCACAGATACGCAGTATTTT
>TRBV6-2/TRBV6-3|.|.|TRBJ2-1
CASSYSRDGGRNYNEQFF
TGTGCCAGCAGTTACTCGAGGGACGGGGGGCGGAATTACAATGAGCAGTTCTTC
>TRBV24-1|.|.|TRBJ2-3
CATSDSGRPTDTQYF
TGTGCCACCAGTGATTCAGGAAGGCCCACAGATACGCAGTATTTT
>TRBV9|.|.|TRBJ1-1
CASSVGIGNTEAFF
TGTGCCAGCAGCGTAGGCATAGGGAACACTGAAGCTTTCTTT
>TRBV28|.|.|TRBJ1-4
CASSIQPTVEKLFF
TGTGCCAGCAGTATCCAACCAACGGTTGAAAAACTGTTTTTT
>TRBV4-1|.|.|TRBJ2-1
CASSQFELVWGGNEQFF
TGCGCCAGCAGCCAGTTCGAACTAGTTTGGGGAGGCAATGAGCAGTTCTTC
>TRBV5-1|.|.|TRBJ1-2
CASSWRDTPSNYGYTF
TGCGCCAGCAGCTGGCGGGACACTCCTTCTAACTATGGCTACACCTTC
>TRBV29-1|.|.|TRBJ1-1
CSVAHRDDTEAFF
TGCAGCGTTGCCCACAGGGACGACACTGAAGCTTTCTTT
>TRBV13|.|.|TRBJ2-3
CASSWGDGPTDTQYF
TGTGCCAGCAGCTGGGGGGATGGCCCAACAGATACGCAGTATTTT
>TRBV2|.|.|TRBJ2-7
CASSGVRYEQYF
TGTGCCAGCAGTGGAGTTCGCTACGAGCAGTACTTC
>TRBV6-5|.|few|TRBJ1-4
CASNPGRANEKLFF
TGTGCCAGCAACCCCGGGAGGGCGAATGAAAAACTGTTTTTT
>TRBV20-1|.|few|TRBJ2-5
CSARIGGTQETQYF
TGCAGTGCTAGAATTGGCGGGACTCAAGAGACCCAGTACTTC
>TRBV9|TRBD2|.|TRBJ2-3
CASSVRGGGVADTQYF
TGTGCCAGCAGCGTCCGTGGCGGGGGGGTCGCAGATACGCAGTATTTT
>TRBV20-1|TRBD2|few|TRBJ2-7
CSADLAGGPYEQYF
TGCAGTGCTGACCTAGCGGGGGGGCCCTACGAGCAGTACTTC
>TRBV20-1|.|.|TRBJ1-1
CSASVVLNTEAFF
TGCAGTGCTAGTGTTGTTTTGAACACTGAAGCTTTCTTT
>TRBV6-5|.|many|TRBJ2-1
CASSRLNEQFF
TGTGCCAGCAGCCGACTGAATGAGCAGTTCTTC
>TRBV2|.|few|TRBJ1-2
CASSENDRNYGYTF
TGTGCCAGCAGTGAAAATGACAGAAACTATGGCTACACCTTC
>TRBV9|TRBD2|.|TRBJ2-1
CASSSPSGTSGGHRSYNEQFF
TGTGCCAGCAGCTCTCCTTCCGGGACTAGCGGGGGGCATCGCTCCTACAATGAGCAGTTCTTC
>TRBV6-2/TRBV6-3|.|few|TRBJ2-5
CASSLNGGPYQETQYF
TGTGCCAGCAGTCTCAACGGGGGGCCCTACCAAGAGACCCAGTACTTC